This T cell receptor beta chain appears in the sequencing data of a study of response to subunit inactivated influenza vaccine. In regard to this clonotype: Its antigen is unknown.

Whole-study findings and limits: Each seasonal influenza vaccination, the authors suggested, recruits few new T cells.

MiXCR, run by TCRdb on the RT-PCR reads, gives a single entry per CDR3 protein. The sample has more than 700,000 distinct CDR3 sequences, around 20% seen once. Germline assignment: CDR1 SEHNR and CDR2 FQNEAQ (reference sequence). This CDR3 is 17 amino acids long. Unmatched junction bases numbered 6, after V lost 5 bases and J lost 0 bases. The source of this sequence is a man aged 50 to 59 who received an inactivated influenza vaccine. The chain recombines TRBV7-9 with TRBJ2-4, with 11 nucleotides matching TRBD2. Sequences were derived from PBMCs from blood, sampled roughly 5 days after vaccination. As DNA, the CDR3 is TGTGCCAGCAGCGTCGGGACTAGCGGAAAAGCCAAAAACATTCAGTACTTC. This codes for CASSVGTSGKAKNIQYF.